The 32 T cell receptor beta chains listed next were all sequenced from one sample in a study of blood T cell repertoires in COVID-19. Clones were read by immunoSEQ multiplex PCR, and TCRdb kept only the in-frame ones, dropping some. The sample consists of under 200,000 clones, over 70% of them appearing once. Specimen: PBMCs or T cells enriched from blood (not recorded which). The origin of the receptors is a woman in her sixties or seventies who had recovered from COVID-19.

The V and J genes are TRBV20-1 and TRBJ2-1, with 9 nucleotides matching TRBD2. V was pared by 3 bases and J by 8 bases, with 8 bases of the junction left unmatched. The CDR3 is 14 residues long. Germline-derived CDR1 and CDR2 are DFQATT and SNEGSKA (reference sequence). The CDR3 nucleotides are TGCAGTGCTAGTGGTAGCGGGAGTTCGGATGAGCAGTTCTTC. Translation: CSASGSGSSDEQFF.

The CDR3 sequence is CASSPYSYNEQFF. The CDR3 DNA sequence: TGCGCCAGCAGCCCCTACAGCTACAATGAGCAGTTCTTC. This chain links TRBV5-1 with TRBJ2-1; D call uncertain. Germline V gene sequence: CDR1 SGHRS, CDR2 YFSETQ. V shed 4 bases and J shed 3 bases, with 8 bases lying between them. This CDR3 comprises 13 residues. Together with reference TRBV5-1 and TRBJ2-1, the CDR3 gives the full variable domain: KAGVTQTPRYLIKTRGQQVTLSCSPISGHRSVSWYQQTPGQGLQFLFEYFSETQRNKGNFPGRFSGRQFSNSRSEMNVSTLELGDSALYLCASSPYSYNEQFFGPGTRLTVL.

The CDR3 protein is CAWSGGLAGVNEQFF. CDR3 nucleotides: TGTGCCTGGAGTGGAGGTCTAGCGGGAGTTAATGAGCAGTTCTTC. V usage is TRBV30 and J usage is TRBJ2-1; 10 nucleotides agree with TRBD2. This CDR3 is 15 amino acids long. Germline CDR1 reads GTSNPN; CDR2 reads SVGIG (reference sequence). Trimming cost V 1 base and J 7 bases; bases outside gene matches: 7. The entire variable domain, with the rest obtained from reference TRBV30 and TRBJ2-1, is as follows: SQTIHQWPATLVQPVGSPLSLECTVEGTSNPNLYWYRQAAGRGLQLLFYSVGIGQISSEVPQNLSASRPQDRQFILSSKKLLLSDSGFYLCAWSGGLAGVNEQFFGPGTRLTVL.

V usage is TRBV7-2 and J usage is TRBJ2-7, with 9 nucleotides matching TRBD1. CDR3 length equals 16 residues. Germline assignment: CDR1 SGHTA and CDR2 FQGNSA. The J segment lost 6 bases and the V segment lost 0 bases, leaving 9 bases of the junction unmatched. The CDR3 DNA reads TGTGCCAGCAGCTTAGCGTCGGGACAGGGTCTGGGCGAGCAGTACTTC. This codes for CASSLASGQGLGEQYF.

The chain has TRBV18 and TRBJ2-2, with D perhaps matching TRBD1 (5 bases). The CDR3 covers 15 residues. With 2 bases removed from V and 4 bases from J, the gap between germline ends came to 11 bases. Germline-derived CDR1 and CDR2 are KGHSH and LQKENI. DNA for the CDR3: TGTGCCAGCTCACCATTGACAGATCGCACCGGGGAGCTGTTTTTT. It is translated as CASSPLTDRTGELFF.

This chain joins TRBV27 and TRBJ1-4; 8 nucleotides line up with TRBD1. The CDR3 loop spans 15 amino acids. The V gene end was trimmed by 5 bases and the J gene end by 3 bases; junction bases not matched to a gene: 5. Germline V lookup: CDR1 MNHEY, CDR2 SMNVEV (reference sequence). The CDR3 spells CASSARQGPNEKLFF. The CDR3 nucleotides are TGTGCCAGCAGTGCCCGACAGGGGCCTAATGAAAAACTGTTTTTT.

The genes are TRBV5-1 and TRBJ2-3; 7 bases match TRBD2. Germline lookup yields CDR1 SGHRS and CDR2 YFSETQ. The CDR3 is made up of 14 amino acids. Unmatched junction bases numbered 5, after V lost 2 bases and J lost 5 bases. CDR3 nucleotides: TGCGCCAGCAGCTTTGGTCTAGCGGAAGATACGCAGTATTTT. The encoded protein is CASSFGLAEDTQYF. The full variable domain, in which reference TRBV5-1 and TRBJ2-3 provide the parts outside the CDR3, is KAGVTQTPRYLIKTRGQQVTLSCSPISGHRSVSWYQQTPGQGLQFLFEYFSETQRNKGNFPGRFSGRQFSNSRSEMNVSTLELGDSALYLCASSFGLAEDTQYFGPGTRLTVL.

The CDR3 loop reads CASSLTWGTEYGYTF. CDR3 bases: TGTGCCAGCAGCTTAACGTGGGGGACAGAGTATGGCTACACCTTC. The chain joins TRBV7-3 to TRBJ1-2; 7 bases match TRBD1. The CDR3 is 15 amino acids. Trimming removed 0 bases from V and 5 bases from J; junction bases left unmatched: 6. CDR1 SGHTA and CDR2 FQGTGA come from the germline V gene.

This clone was observed a handful of times. This chain links TRBV27 with TRBJ2-3; D gene ambiguous. The V and J ends lost 0 bases and 2 bases respectively, with 15 bases between them. Per the germline V gene, CDR1 is MNHEY and CDR2 is SMNVEV (reference sequence). The CDR3 has 17 amino acids. The CDR3 sequence: CASSLSTVFGLTDTQYF. CDR3 bases: TGTGCCAGCAGTTTATCCACAGTGTTTGGGCTCACAGATACGCAGTATTTT.

The rearrangement joins TRBV5-1 to TRBJ2-7, with D possibly TRBD2 on 5 matching bases. The germline V gene has CDR1 SGHRS and CDR2 YFSETQ. V was shortened by 0 bases and J by 0 bases, with 10 bases between the two germline ends. CDR3 size: 15 residues. Here the CDR3 reads CASSLEPGSSYEQYF. The CDR3 DNA reads as TGCGCCAGCAGCTTGGAGCCTGGGAGCTCCTACGAGCAGTACTTC. Variable domain in full (rest from reference TRBV5-1 and TRBJ2-7): KAGVTQTPRYLIKTRGQQVTLSCSPISGHRSVSWYQQTPGQGLQFLFEYFSETQRNKGNFPGRFSGRQFSNSRSEMNVSTLELGDSALYLCASSLEPGSSYEQYFGPGTRLTVT.

This chain joins TRBV2 and TRBJ2-2; 8 bases line up with TRBD1. CDR1 and CDR2 from the germline V gene are SNHLY and FYNNEI. CDR3 length: 14 residues. Losses at the gene ends were 6 bases for V and 5 bases for J; bases not matched to a gene: 5. CDR3 coding DNA: TGTGCCAGCAGACAGGGGGGTCGGACCGGGGAGCTGTTTTTT. This translates into CASRQGGRTGELFF.

The J gene is TRBJ1-5, the V gene TRBV6-9; 7 bases map to TRBD1. CDR3 size: 15 residues. J lost 6 bases, V lost 6 bases, and 11 bases had no gene match. Germline CDR1 and CDR2: MNHGY and SVAAGI. The CDR3 loop reads CASSTDREQVQPQHF. The CDR3 bases are TGTGCCAGCAGCACTGACAGGGAACAGGTTCAGCCCCAGCATTTT.

The rearrangement joins TRBV5-1 to TRBJ1-1; the D is unclear. V gave up 4 bases and J gave up 0 bases, with 7 bases separating them. CDR1 is SGHRS and CDR2 is YFSETQ in the germline V gene. This CDR3 is 13 amino acids long. The CDR3 sequence: CASSQQLNTEAFF. DNA for the CDR3: TGCGCCAGCAGCCAACAGCTGAACACTGAAGCTTTCTTT.

CDR3 sequence (DNA): TGTGCCTGGAGTAGGGACAGTCAAGAGACCCAGTACTTC. Residues: CAWSRDSQETQYF. The chain joins TRBV30 to TRBJ2-5; 7 nucleotides match TRBD1. Trimming cost V 2 bases and J 2 bases; bases outside gene matches: 2. Germline assignment: CDR1 GTSNPN and CDR2 SVGIG (reference sequence). This CDR3 region has 13 residues.

CDR3 residues: CASSGGYRGPNTEAFF. The CDR3 nucleotides are TGTGCCAGCAGTGGCGGATACAGGGGGCCGAACACTGAAGCTTTCTTT. The chain uses TRBV6-4 and TRBJ1-1, with 9 nucleotides matching TRBD1. CDR3 length equals 16 residues. J gave up 1 base and V 4 bases, and 7 bases lay outside the gene matches. CDR1 MRHNA and CDR2 SNTAGT come from the germline V gene.

V usage is TRBV30 and J usage is TRBJ2-1, with a tentative D call TRBD2 (5 bases). Trimming took 4 bases from V and 10 from J, leaving 11 bases between them. CDR3 length: 11 residues. CDR1 is GTSNPN, CDR2 SVGIG, per germline (reference sequence). CDR3 region: CAWTSLDEQFF. CDR3 nucleotides: TGTGCCTGGACTAGCCTAGACGAGCAGTTCTTC.

This rearrangement joins TRBV5-1 to TRBJ1-1; possibly TRBD1 for D (6 bases). V was clipped by 3 bases and J by 1 base, with 13 bases between them. CDR3 length equals 15 residues. CDR1 is SGHRS, CDR2 YFSETQ, per germline. Written as DNA, the CDR3 is TGCGCCAGCAGCTCCCTGGGGGCGCCGAACACTGAAGCTTTCTTT. This sequence encodes CASSSLGAPNTEAFF.

V and J are TRBV6-1 and TRBJ1-4; maybe TRBD1 (5 bases). Looked up from germline, CDR1 is MNHNS and CDR2 is SASEGT. The CDR3 runs 15 residues. Between the trimmed V and J ends, which lost 7 bases and 8 bases, there was a span of 20 bases. The CDR3 DNA sequence: TGTGCCAGCACTCAAGGGGAGGGAAGAGGGGAAAAACTGTTTTTT. The encoded protein is CASTQGEGRGEKLFF.

The chain has TRBV11-2 and TRBJ2-1; D call uncertain. The CDR3 spans 13 residues. The V end lost 1 base, the J end lost 6 bases, and 7 bases lay between the germline ends. The germline CDR1 and CDR2 sequences are SGHAT and FQNNGV. CDR3 in amino acids: CASSLGPGNEQFF. DNA of the CDR3: TGTGCCAGCAGCTTAGGCCCCGGCAATGAGCAGTTCTTC.

This clone was counted once. The CDR3 spells CASSLSGRNSPLHF. CDR3 sequence (DNA): TGTGCCAGCAGCCTTTCAGGGCGCAATTCACCCCTCCACTTT. The chain combines TRBV7-3 with TRBJ1-6, with D perhaps matching TRBD1 (5 bases). V was shortened by 5 bases and J by 7 bases, with 12 bases between the two germline ends. The CDR3 has 14 residues. CDR1 is SGHTA and CDR2 is FQGTGA in the germline V gene.

The V call is TRBV11-2, the J call TRBJ1-1, with 7 nucleotides matching TRBD1. The CDR3 consists of 13 residues. Per germline, CDR1 SGHAT and CDR2 FQNNGV. Trimming took 7 bases from V and 0 from J; bases not matched to a gene: 2. The CDR3 DNA is TGTGCCAGCACCCAGGGGGTGAACACTGAAGCTTTCTTT. It codes for CASTQGVNTEAFF.

This chain connects TRBV7-3 to TRBJ2-3; 10 positions match TRBD2. The germline V gene has CDR1 SGHTA and CDR2 FQGTGA. This CDR3 has 16 residues. V shed 4 bases, J shed 3 bases, and the junction held 7 bases outside the gene matches. CDR3 amino acids: CASSSGLAAGTDTQYF. The CDR3 nucleotides are TGTGCCAGCAGCTCCGGACTAGCGGCCGGGACAGATACGCAGTATTTT. The full variable domain, in which reference TRBV7-3 and TRBJ2-3 provide the parts outside the CDR3, is GAGVSQTPSNKVTEKGKYVELRCDPISGHTALYWYRQSLGQGPEFLIYFQGTGAADDSGLPNDRFFAVRPEGSVSTLKIQRTERGDSAVYLCASSSGLAAGTDTQYFGPGTRLTVL.

This chain joins TRBV2 and TRBJ1-6; the match to TRBD1 covers 7 bases. CDR3 length equals 16 residues. The germline V gene has CDR1 SNHLY and CDR2 FYNNEI. The junction had 7 bases not matched to a gene; V was cut back by 6 bases and J by 2 bases. The CDR3 DNA reads TGTGCCAGCAGACTGACAGGGTGGACCTATAATTCACCCCTCCACTTT. It yields the protein CASRLTGWTYNSPLHF. Together with reference TRBV2 and TRBJ1-6, the CDR3 gives the full variable domain: EPEVTQTPSHQVTQMGQEVILRCVPISNHLYFYWYRQILGQKVEFLVSFYNNEISEKSEIFDDQFSVERPDGSNFTLKIRSTKLEDSAMYFCASRLTGWTYNSPLHFGNGTRLTVT.

DNA for the CDR3: TGTGCCAGCAGGGGGCTAGCGGGGGGCACAGATACGCAGTATTTT. Translation gives CASRGLAGGTDTQYF. This sequence joins TRBV6-6 and TRBJ2-3; 10 bases match TRBD2. The CDR3 totals 15 residues. Germline CDR1 and CDR2: MNHNY and SVGAGI (reference sequence). With 6 bases clipped from V and 1 base from J, the junction kept 4 bases outside the gene matches.

The J gene is TRBJ2-1, the V gene TRBV5-1; D gene uncertain. V was trimmed by 1 base and J by 0 bases, leaving 14 bases between them. CDR3 length: 17 amino acids. Germline V gene data show CDR1 as SGHRS and CDR2 as YFSETQ. The CDR3 protein is CASSLSPRKSSYNEQFF. As DNA, the CDR3 is TGCGCCAGCAGCTTGTCTCCGCGGAAAAGCTCCTACAATGAGCAGTTCTTC.

The chain employs TRBV6-5 and TRBJ1-1, with 7 nucleotides matching TRBD1. The CDR3 length is 13 residues. CDR1 is MNHEY and CDR2 is SVGAGI in the germline V gene. Losses at the gene ends were 6 bases for V and 6 bases for J; bases not matched to a gene: 7. The CDR3 region is CASRLDRASEAFF. The CDR3 coding sequence is TGTGCCAGCAGGCTCGACAGGGCTTCTGAAGCTTTCTTT.

This clone was found once. This rearrangement joins TRBV15 to TRBJ1-5; D unclear. Deletions cut 0 bases from V and 4 bases from J, with 16 bases between. This CDR3 is built from 17 residues. CDR1 LNHNV and CDR2 YYDKDF come from the germline V gene (reference sequence). CDR3 in DNA: TGTGCCACCAGCAGAGATTCGTTCGGAGGGCGGAATCAGCCCCAGCATTTT. Protein: CATSRDSFGGRNQPQHF.

V gene TRBV11-2 combines with J gene TRBJ2-7; D is uncertain. V lost 0 bases and J lost 0, with 9 bases in between. CDR1 is SGHAT, CDR2 FQNNGV, per germline. The CDR3 has 15 amino acids. CDR3 region: CASSLDSSSSYEQYF. The CDR3 coding sequence is TGTGCCAGCAGCTTAGACTCTTCTAGCTCCTACGAGCAGTACTTC. Together with reference TRBV11-2 and TRBJ2-7, the CDR3 gives the full variable domain: EAGVAQSPRYKIIEKRQSVAFWCNPISGHATLYWYQQILGQGPKLLIQFQNNGVVDDSQLPKDRFSAERLKGVDSTLKIQPAKLEDSAVYLCASSLDSSSSYEQYFGPGTRLTVT.

V gene TRBV6-2 or TRBV6-3 combines with J gene TRBJ1-6; D is possibly TRBD1 (5 bases). The V gene's germline CDR1 is MNHEY and CDR2 SVGEGT. Trimming removed 2 bases at V and 7 bases at J, with 12 bases between. The CDR3 is 15 residues long. CDR3 residues: CASSYVGQGNSPLHF. The CDR3 region has the DNA TGTGCCAGCAGTTACGTTGGACAAGGAAATTCACCCCTCCACTTT.

V and J are TRBV5-4 and TRBJ1-4; 9 nucleotides agree with TRBD1. Germline CDR1 SGHNT, CDR2 YYREEE (reference sequence). The ends lost 9 bases at V and 6 bases at J; junction bases unmatched: 6. The CDR3 contains 13 residues. In nucleotides, the CDR3 is TGTGCCACCCACCGGGACAGGGATGAAAAACTGTTTTTT. Protein sequence: CATHRDRDEKLFF.

The chain combines TRBV7-9 with TRBJ2-5; 8 bases align to TRBD2. Unmatched junction bases numbered 1, after V lost 3 bases and J lost 7 bases. This CDR3 has 12 amino acids. Germline CDR1 is SEHNR and CDR2 is FQNEAQ (reference sequence). The CDR3 is CASSLLAGTQYF. The CDR3 region has the DNA TGTGCCAGCAGCTTGCTAGCGGGGACCCAGTACTTC.

CDR3 amino acids: CASSLVGGFDTGELFF. The CDR3 nucleotides read TGTGCCAGCAGCTTGGTCGGGGGATTTGACACCGGGGAGCTGTTTTTT. This rearrangement joins TRBV7-3 to TRBJ2-2, with a possible D match to TRBD2 (6 bases). The germline V gene has CDR1 SGHTA and CDR2 FQGTGA. V was shortened by 3 bases and J by 3 bases, with 14 bases between the two germline ends. CDR3 length: 16 residues.